This T cell receptor beta chain was profiled in a study of beta chain features in type 1 diabetes. About the study: The patients were much like the healthy donors in age, gender and cell yields. Whole-study findings and limits: Shortening of TCRB CDR3s, moderate but significant, appeared in all four CD4+ subsets of Type 1 diabetes patients. Overrepresentation of cells with high TCR expression could result from cDNA sequencing.

Expressed TCRB transcripts were sequenced because the isolated RNA had all been reverse transcribed beforehand. The method was immunoSEQ multiplex PCR; TCRdb's version includes in-frame clones alone and lacks a portion of them. The table records about 930,000 clones, 15% to 20% of them present only once. The sample holds one count of this clone. Its antigen is currently unknown. Germline CDR1 and CDR2: MDHEN and SYDVKM. CDR3 length equals 14 residues. Deletions cut 2 bases from V and 3 bases from J, with 10 bases between. The TCR originated in a woman between 18 and 29 years old in good health. The chain joins TRBV28 to TRBJ1-2; D ambiguous. Sequenced input: naive CD4+ T cells from blood. In DNA form, the CDR3 reads TGTGCCAGCAGTTTACTTGTCGGGGACTATGGCTACACCTTC. It specifies CASSLLVGDYGYTF.